Here is one TCR beta chain with its context. The time point is: patch test 3, about 24 weeks after DPC sensitization. Treatment specified: therapeutic diphenylcyclopropenone sensitization with weekly scalp DPC. TCRdb independently ran MiXCR on the RACE reads; one entry per CDR3 protein. The repertoire holds just over 95,000 distinct CDR3 sequences, 25% to 35% seen once, with 10% to 13% in the top ten. The CDR3 totals 14 residues. Germline V gives CDR1 SQVTM, CDR2 ANQGSEA. V dropped 6 bases and J dropped 3 bases, with 18 bases sitting between them. The data belong to a study of human T cells and chemical hapten exposure.

The chain recombines TRBV29-1 with TRBJ2-7, with D perhaps TRBD2 (6 bases). The material sequenced was whole blood, taken in connection with sensitization to the hapten diphenylcyclopropenone (DPC). The TCR originated in a man in his forties or fifties with alopecia areata. Some clones in this sample may be carry-over from other donors' samples. The CDR3: CSVAGIGQNYEQYF. In DNA form, the CDR3 reads TGCAGCGTCGCGGGGATCGGCCAGAACTACGAGCAGTACTTC.